Below, 8 T cell receptor beta chains from the same sample are listed, as sequenced in a study of cytomegalovirus exposure and HLA in healthy donors. The PCR was carried out with 60 Vbeta primers and 13 Jbeta primers. TCRdb keeps only in-frame clones here, not all; method: immunoSEQ multiplex PCR. Among more than 150,000 clones listed, about 80% were seen once. Sequencing was performed on PBMCs. The origin of the receptors is a woman under 40 in good health and CMV-seronegative.

The chain carries TRBV19 and TRBJ2-2; 15 bases agree with TRBD2. Unmatched junction bases numbered 9, after V lost 5 bases and J lost 2 bases. The germline V gene encodes CDR1 LNHDA and CDR2 SQIVND (reference sequence). The CDR3 loop spans 19 amino acids. The CDR3, as DNA: TGTGCCAGTAGTTTGCTTAGGACTAGCGGGGGGGCCAACACCGGGGAGCTGTTTTTT. It translates to CASSLLRTSGGANTGELFF.

The chain links TRBV2 to TRBJ1-5; unclear D gene. Germline CDR1 reads SNHLY; CDR2 reads FYNNEI. Between the trimmed V and J ends, which lost 6 bases and 6 bases, there was a span of 12 bases. CDR3 length: 13 residues. CDR3: CASRALTGQPQHF. The CDR3 nucleotides are TGTGCCAGCAGGGCCCTAACGGGTCAGCCCCAGCATTTT. The full variable domain, rest sourced from reference TRBV2 and TRBJ1-5, is EPEVTQTPSHQVTQMGQEVILRCVPISNHLYFYWYRQILGQKVEFLVSFYNNEISEKSEIFDDQFSVERPDGSNFTLKIRSTKLEDSAMYFCASRALTGQPQHFGDGTRLSIL.

The gene calls are TRBV29-1 and TRBJ2-1; D is possibly TRBD2 (6 bases). The V and J ends lost 7 bases and 13 bases respectively, with 20 bases between them. The CDR3 runs 12 residues. Germline values: CDR1 SQVTM, CDR2 ANQGSEA. CDR3 region: CSARPGATTQFF. The CDR3 DNA sequence: TGCAGCGCACGTCCGGGAGCCACCACACAGTTCTTC.

The chain employs TRBV2 and TRBJ2-1, with 7 bases identical to TRBD2. J was trimmed by 0 bases and V by 9 bases; bases with no gene match: 5. The CDR3 loop spans 14 amino acids. CDR1 SNHLY and CDR2 FYNNEI come from the germline V gene. CDR3 sequence: CARIGGSSYNEQFF. The CDR3 DNA reads TGTGCCAGAATCGGGGGGAGCTCCTACAATGAGCAGTTCTTC.

The chain employs TRBV7-8 and TRBJ2-1, with 7 bases identical to TRBD2. CDR1 and CDR2 (germline): SGHVS, FQNEAQ. Trimming took 4 bases from V and 4 from J; bases not matched to a gene: 16. CDR3 length: 18 residues. This CDR3 is CASSSHLTAGRRYNEQFF. CDR3 DNA sequence: TGTGCCAGCAGCTCCCATCTTACAGCGGGACGGAGGTACAATGAGCAGTTCTTC.

The rearrangement joins TRBV4-1 to TRBJ2-7, with TRBD1 matching over 7 bases. J gave up 0 bases and V 1 base, and 6 bases lay outside the gene matches. The CDR3 sequence is 16 residues long. The V gene's germline CDR1 is MGHRA and CDR2 YSYEKL. CDR3 protein: CASSQVRQGLSYEQYF. CDR3 coding DNA: TGCGCCAGCAGCCAAGTACGACAGGGCCTCTCCTACGAGCAGTACTTC.

The chain uses TRBV30 and TRBJ2-3, with D possibly being TRBD2 (6 bases). The V end was cut by 2 bases, the J end by 2 bases, with 11 bases between. Germline V CDR1 and CDR2: GTSNPN, SVGIG (reference sequence). This CDR3 comprises 14 residues. The CDR3 reads CAWSPSSATDTQYF. CDR3 nucleotide sequence: TGTGCCTGGAGTCCTTCTAGCGCCACAGATACGCAGTATTTT. Based on the CDR3 plus reference TRBV30 and TRBJ2-3, the full variable domain is SQTIHQWPATLVQPVGSPLSLECTVEGTSNPNLYWYRQAAGRGLQLLFYSVGIGQISSEVPQNLSASRPQDRQFILSSKKLLLSDSGFYLCAWSPSSATDTQYFGPGTRLTVL.

The V call is TRBV5-1, the J call TRBJ2-5; perhaps TRBD2 as D (6 bases). This CDR3 has 16 amino acids. Trimming removed 4 bases at V and 2 bases at J, with 18 bases between. Per germline, CDR1 SGHRS and CDR2 YFSETQ. CDR3 protein: CASSKVMVGGQETQYF. Here the CDR3 DNA reads TGCGCCAGCAGCAAGGTTATGGTGGGAGGACAAGAGACCCAGTACTTC.